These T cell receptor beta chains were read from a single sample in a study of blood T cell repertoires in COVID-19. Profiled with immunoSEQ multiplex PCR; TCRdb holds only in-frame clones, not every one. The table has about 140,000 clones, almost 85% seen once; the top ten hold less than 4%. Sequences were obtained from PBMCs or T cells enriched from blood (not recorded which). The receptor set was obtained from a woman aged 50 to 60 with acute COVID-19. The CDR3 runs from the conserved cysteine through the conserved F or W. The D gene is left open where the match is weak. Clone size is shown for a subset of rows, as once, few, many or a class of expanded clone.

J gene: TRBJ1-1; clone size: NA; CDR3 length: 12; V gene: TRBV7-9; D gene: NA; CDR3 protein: CATLAENTEAFF; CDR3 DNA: TGTGCCACCCTGGCGGAGAACACTGAAGCTTTCTTT
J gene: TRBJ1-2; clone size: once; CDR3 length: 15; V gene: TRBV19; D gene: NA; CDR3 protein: CASSMAPQGAGGYTF; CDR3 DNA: TGTGCCAGTAGTATGGCTCCTCAGGGAGCGGGCGGCTACACCTTC
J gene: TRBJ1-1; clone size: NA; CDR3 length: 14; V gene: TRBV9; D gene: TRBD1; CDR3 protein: CASSPQTGDTEAFF; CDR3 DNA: TGTGCCAGCAGCCCCCAGACAGGGGACACTGAAGCTTTCTTT
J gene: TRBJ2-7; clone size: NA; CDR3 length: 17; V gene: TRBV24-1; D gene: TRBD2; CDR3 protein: CATGGGTRASGSYEQYF; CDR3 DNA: TGTGCCACCGGGGGGGGCACTCGGGCTAGCGGGAGTTACGAGCAGTACTTC
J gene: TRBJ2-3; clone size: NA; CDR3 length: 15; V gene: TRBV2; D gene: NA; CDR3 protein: CASSDPQGRTDTQYF; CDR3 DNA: TGTGCCAGCAGTGACCCACAGGGCCGCACAGATACGCAGTATTTT
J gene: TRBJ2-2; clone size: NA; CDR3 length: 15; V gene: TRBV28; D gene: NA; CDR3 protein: CASSSPGIGSGELFF; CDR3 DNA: TGTGCCAGCAGTTCGCCGGGGATAGGATCCGGGGAGCTGTTTTTT
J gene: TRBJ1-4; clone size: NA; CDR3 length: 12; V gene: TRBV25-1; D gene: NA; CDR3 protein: CASRSENEKLFF; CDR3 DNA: TGTGCCAGCAGGTCCGAGAATGAAAAACTGTTTTTT
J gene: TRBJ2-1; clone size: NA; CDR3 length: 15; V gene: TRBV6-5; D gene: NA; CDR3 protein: CASTIDRSAYNEQFF; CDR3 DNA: TGTGCCAGCACCATCGACAGGTCCGCCTACAATGAGCAGTTCTTC
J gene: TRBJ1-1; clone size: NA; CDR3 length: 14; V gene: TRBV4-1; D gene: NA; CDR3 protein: CASSGQVLNTEAFF; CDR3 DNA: TGCGCCAGCAGCGGGCAGGTCTTGAACACTGAAGCTTTCTTT
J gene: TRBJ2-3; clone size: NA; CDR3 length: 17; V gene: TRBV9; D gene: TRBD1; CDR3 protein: CASSVALSDRRTDTQYF; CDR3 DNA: TGTGCCAGCAGCGTAGCGTTATCGGACAGGCGCACAGATACGCAGTATTTT
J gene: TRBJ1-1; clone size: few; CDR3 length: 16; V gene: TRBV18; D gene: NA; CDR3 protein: CASSRYTGAGNTEAFF; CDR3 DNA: TGTGCCAGCTCACGCTACACGGGCGCGGGGAACACTGAAGCTTTCTTT
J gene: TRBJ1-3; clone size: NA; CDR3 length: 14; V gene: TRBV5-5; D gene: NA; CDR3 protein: CASSLGQIGNTIYF; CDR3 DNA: TGTGCCAGCAGCTTGGGGCAGATTGGAAACACCATATATTTT
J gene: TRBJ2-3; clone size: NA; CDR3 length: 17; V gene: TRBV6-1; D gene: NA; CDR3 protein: CASSEALGGGATDTQYF; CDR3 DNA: TGTGCCAGCAGTGAAGCGCTTGGTGGAGGGGCCACAGATACGCAGTATTTT
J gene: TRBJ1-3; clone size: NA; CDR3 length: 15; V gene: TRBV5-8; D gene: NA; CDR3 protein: CASSLRLVAGNTIYF; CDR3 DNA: TGTGCCAGCAGCTTGCGGTTAGTAGCTGGAAACACCATATATTTT
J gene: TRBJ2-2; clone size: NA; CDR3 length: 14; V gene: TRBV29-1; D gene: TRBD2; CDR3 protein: CSAGSGRSTGELFF; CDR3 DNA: TGCAGCGCCGGTAGCGGGAGATCCACCGGGGAGCTGTTTTTT
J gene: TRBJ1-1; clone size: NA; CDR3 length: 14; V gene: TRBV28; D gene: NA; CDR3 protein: CASSLTIGGNKAFF; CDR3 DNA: TGTGCCAGCAGTTTAACCATCGGGGGTAACAAAGCTTTCTTT
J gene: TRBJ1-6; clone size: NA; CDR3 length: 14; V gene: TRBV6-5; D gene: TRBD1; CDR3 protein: CASRTGTENSPLHF; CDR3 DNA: TGTGCCAGCAGGACCGGGACAGAGAATTCACCCCTCCACTTT
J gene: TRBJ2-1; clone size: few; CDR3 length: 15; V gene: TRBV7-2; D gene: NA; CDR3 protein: CASSFGLARNNEQFF; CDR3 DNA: TGTGCCAGCAGCTTCGGTCTAGCGAGGAACAATGAGCAGTTCTTC
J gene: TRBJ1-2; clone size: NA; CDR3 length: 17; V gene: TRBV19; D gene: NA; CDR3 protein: CASSPARGGSINYGYTF; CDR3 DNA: TGTGCCAGTAGTCCCGCCCGGGGGGGATCCATTAACTATGGCTACACCTTC
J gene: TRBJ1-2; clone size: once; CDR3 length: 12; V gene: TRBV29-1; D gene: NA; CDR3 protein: CSVVEQGYGYTF; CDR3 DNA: TGCAGCGTTGTGGAGCAGGGCTATGGCTACACCTTC
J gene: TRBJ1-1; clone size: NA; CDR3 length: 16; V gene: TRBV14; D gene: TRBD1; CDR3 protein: CASSVEGQLMNTEAFF; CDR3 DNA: TGTGCCAGCAGCGTGGAGGGACAGCTCATGAACACTGAAGCTTTCTTT
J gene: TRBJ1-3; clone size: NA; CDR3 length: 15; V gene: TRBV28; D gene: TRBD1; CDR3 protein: CASSPRTGFGNTIYF; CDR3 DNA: TGTGCCAGCAGTCCAAGGACAGGGTTCGGAAACACCATATATTTT
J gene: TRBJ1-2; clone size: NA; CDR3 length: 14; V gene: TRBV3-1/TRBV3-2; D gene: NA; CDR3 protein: CASSLGTGNYGYTF; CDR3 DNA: TGTGCCAGCAGCCTGGGAACAGGGAACTATGGCTACACCTTC
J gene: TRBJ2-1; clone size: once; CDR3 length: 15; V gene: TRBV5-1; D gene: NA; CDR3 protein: CASSRQSSSYNEQFF; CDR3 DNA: TGCGCCAGCAGCCGACAGTCGAGCTCCTACAATGAGCAGTTCTTC
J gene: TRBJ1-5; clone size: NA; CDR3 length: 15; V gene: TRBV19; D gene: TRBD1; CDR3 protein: CASSVDRGSNQPQHF; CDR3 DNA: TGTGCCAGTAGTGTGGACAGGGGGAGCAATCAGCCCCAGCATTTT
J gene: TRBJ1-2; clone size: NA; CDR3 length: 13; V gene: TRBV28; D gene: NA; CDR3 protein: CASSRGQYYGYTF; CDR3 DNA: TGTGCCAGCAGCCGTGGACAATACTATGGCTACACCTTC